This T cell receptor (beta chain) was sequenced for a study of blood T cell repertoires in COVID-19. Study-level information: Acute and convalescent COVID-19 specimens originated in the United States, Italy and Spain.

CDR3 length: 16 residues. V lost 5 bases, J lost 3 bases, and 6 bases stayed unmatched. The germline CDR1 and CDR2 sequences are PRHDT and FYEKMQ (reference sequence). Original analysis: Scientists estimated how many nucleated cells there were by amplifying reference gene primers. Produced via immunoSEQ multiplex PCR; TCRdb's table is partial and in-frame only. V and J calls and clone size are copied from that table; D and trimming were computed from the DNA. The table shows roughly 220,000 clones, with more than 75% occurring only once. Seattle enrolled patients during active infection and tracked them longitudinally.

The sequencing input was peripheral blood. The sequence derives from a woman of 80 years or more with COVID-19, enrolled during active disease. The gene calls are TRBV13 and TRBJ2-3; 12 bases align to TRBD2. The CDR3 loop is CASSGWTSGVTDTQYF. CDR3 coding DNA: TGTGCCAGCAGCGGATGGACTAGCGGGGTGACAGATACGCAGTATTTT.